These 9 T cell receptor beta chains came from one sample sequenced in a study of T cells in Graves' hyperthyroidism and ophthalmopathy. RNA transcripts yielded amplified TCR beta CDR3 regions. With the HTBI primer set, the TCR CDR3 went through a first round of RT-PCR. A single record per CDR3 protein comes from TCRdb applying MiXCR to the multiplex PCR reads. The sample holds 500,000 to 600,000 distinct CDR3 sequences; roughly 17% are singletons and the top ten take approximately 20%. Material: blood. The receptors stem from a woman between 18 and 29 years old with Graves' hyperthyroidism.

This clonotype was recorded many times. In DNA form, the CDR3 reads TGTGCCAGCAGCAGGACAGGCCGCAATCAGCCCCAGCATTTT. It is translated as CASSRTGRNQPQHF. The chain links TRBV12-3 or TRBV12-4 to TRBJ1-5; 7 bases are a match to TRBD1. After removal of 6 bases from V and 2 bases from J, the junction contained 4 bases not matched to a gene. This CDR3 is 14 amino acids long.

This sequence joins TRBV27 and TRBJ1-1; 12 positions match TRBD1. V gave up 0 bases and J gave up 6 bases; unmatched junction bases: 8. The CDR3 has 17 residues. CDR1 is MNHEY, CDR2 SMNVEV, per germline (reference sequence). The CDR3 nucleotides are TGTGCCAGCAGTTTATCGCCTCCGGGACAGGGGGCTGCTGAAGCTTTCTTT. Its translation: CASSLSPPGQGAAEAFF.

This clonotype was detected only a few times. The rearrangement links TRBV5-6 to TRBJ2-2; no clear D gene. The V and J ends lost 2 bases and 0 bases respectively, with 5 bases between them. The germline V gene encodes CDR1 SGHDT and CDR2 YYEEEE. CDR3 length: 14 residues. This chain's CDR3 is CASSFLSNTGELFF. The CDR3 nucleotides are TGTGCCAGCAGCTTCCTTTCGAACACCGGGGAGCTGTTTTTT. Combining the CDR3 with reference TRBV5-6 and TRBJ2-2 gives the whole variable domain DAGVTQSPTHLIKTRGQQVTLRCSPKSGHDTVSWYQQALGQGPQFIFQYYEEEERQRGNFPDRFSGHQFPNYSSELNVNALLLGDSALYLCASSFLSNTGELFFGEGSRLTVL.

This clonotype appeared many times. V is TRBV4-2 and J is TRBJ2-7; D might be TRBD2 (5 bases). This CDR3 contains 17 residues. V shed 4 bases and J shed 0 bases, with 19 bases lying between them. Germline CDR1 reads LGHNA; CDR2 reads YNFKEQ. In DNA, the CDR3 is TGTGCCAGCAGCCTGACCTCTCCCCTAGCAGCCTCCTACGAGCAGTACTTC. This encodes CASSLTSPLAASYEQYF.

This clonotype was observed many times. The rearrangement uses TRBV2 and TRBJ2-3, with D tentatively TRBD1 or TRBD2 (5 bases each). Trimming took 8 bases from V and 0 from J, leaving 9 bases between them. The CDR3 spans 13 residues. Germline CDR1 and CDR2: SNHLY and FYNNEI. DNA for the CDR3: TGTGCCAGCCGGGACCGTAGCACAGATACGCAGTATTTT. As protein: CASRDRSTDTQYF.

In this sample, this clonotype turned up a few times. The chain employs TRBV9 and TRBJ2-7; D might be TRBD1 or TRBD2, each matching 6 bases. Germline CDR1 SGDLS, CDR2 YYNGEE. This CDR3 region has 15 residues. The germline V and J ends were trimmed by 0 bases and 4 bases, with 14 bases remaining between them. The CDR3 DNA reads as TGTGCCAGCAGCGTAGGGCCCGAAGGGGGGTACGAGCAGTACTTC. Residues: CASSVGPEGGYEQYF.

This clonotype was picked up a small number of times. V is TRBV11-2 and J is TRBJ1-2, with D perhaps TRBD1 (6 bases). Germline lookup yields CDR1 SGHAT and CDR2 FQNNGV. The CDR3 runs 17 residues. V gave up 4 bases and J gave up 3 bases, with 21 bases separating them. CDR3 coding DNA: TGTGCCAGCAGCTATATTAGGGGGGCAGGCCGAGACTATGGCTACACCTTC. Protein sequence: CASSYIRGAGRDYGYTF.

Only a few counts were recorded for this clonotype. In DNA, the CDR3 is TGTGCCAGCGCCTCTGGGGCAGATACCGCTGAGCAGTTCTTC. This encodes CASASGADTAEQFF. The chain combines TRBV6-4 with TRBJ2-1; D might be TRBD1 (5 bases). The CDR3 is 14 residues long. Per germline, CDR1 MRHNA and CDR2 SNTAGT. The V gene lost 8 bases and the J gene lost 9 bases, with 20 bases spanning the gap.

The table lists this clonotype with many counts. The rearrangement uses TRBV6-1 and TRBJ1-2, with D uncertain. Trimming took off 4 bases at V and 1 base at J, with 13 bases between the two ends. The CDR3 loop spans 15 amino acids. In germline, CDR1 is MNHNS, CDR2 SASEGT. DNA for the CDR3: TGTGCCAGCAGTGGTAGCCTAAACTGTAACTATGGCTACACCTTC. Protein: CASSGSLNCNYGYTF.